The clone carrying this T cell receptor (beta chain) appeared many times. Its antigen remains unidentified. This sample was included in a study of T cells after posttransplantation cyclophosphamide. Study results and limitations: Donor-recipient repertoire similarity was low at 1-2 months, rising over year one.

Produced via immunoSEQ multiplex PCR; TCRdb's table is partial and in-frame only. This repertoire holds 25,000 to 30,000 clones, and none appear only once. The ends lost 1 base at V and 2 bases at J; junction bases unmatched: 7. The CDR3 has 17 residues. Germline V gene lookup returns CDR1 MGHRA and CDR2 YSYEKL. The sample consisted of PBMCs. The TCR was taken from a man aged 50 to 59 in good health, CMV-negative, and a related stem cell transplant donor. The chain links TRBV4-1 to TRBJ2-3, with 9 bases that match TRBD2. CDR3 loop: CASSQGRLAGYTDTQYF. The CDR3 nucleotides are TGCGCCAGCAGCCAAGGCCGGCTAGCGGGATACACAGATACGCAGTATTTT.